This T cell receptor beta chain was recovered during a study of blood T cells in healthy people across ages. The authors ran a second PCR of roughly 6 to 11 cycles using a sample-barcoded 5' primer and a J-beta primer mix. Each cDNA molecule was tagged by a template-switch adaptor with 12 random nucleotides. MiXCR, applied by TCRdb to the 5' RACE reads, yields one record per CDR3 protein. This sample has hundreds of thousands of distinct CDR3 sequences, with approximately 25% found just once. The CDR3 has 13 residues. Trimming pared 5 bases from V and 5 bases from J, leaving 10 bases between. Germline V gives CDR1 SGHTA, CDR2 FQGNSA. Each donor's blood draw was 8.5 to 10 milliliters of peripheral blood. This same sample was also taken into another study, of T cells of mothers and their children. That publication notes: For the second PCR, the M1S primer put in sample barcodes and 2-4 random nucleotides.

This receptor was obtained from a boy aged 10-17 years in good health. This chain joins TRBV7-2 and TRBJ2-1; D may be TRBD2 (6 bases). What was sequenced was blood. The CDR3 region has the DNA TGTGCCAGCAGCCGGGACTCTCACAATGAGCAGTTCTTC. It is translated as CASSRDSHNEQFF.